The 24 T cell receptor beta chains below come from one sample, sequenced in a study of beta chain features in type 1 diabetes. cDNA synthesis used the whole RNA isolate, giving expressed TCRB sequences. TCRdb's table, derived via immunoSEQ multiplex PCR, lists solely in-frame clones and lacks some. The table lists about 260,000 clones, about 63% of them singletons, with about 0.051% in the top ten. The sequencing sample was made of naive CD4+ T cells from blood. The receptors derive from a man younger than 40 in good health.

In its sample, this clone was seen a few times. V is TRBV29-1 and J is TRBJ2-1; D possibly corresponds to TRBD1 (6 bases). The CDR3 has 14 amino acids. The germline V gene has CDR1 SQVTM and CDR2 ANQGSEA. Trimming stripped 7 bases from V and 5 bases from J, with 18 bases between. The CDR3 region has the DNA TGCAGCGCCGGTGACAGGAAATCGCACAATGAGCAGTTCTTC. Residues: CSAGDRKSHNEQFF.

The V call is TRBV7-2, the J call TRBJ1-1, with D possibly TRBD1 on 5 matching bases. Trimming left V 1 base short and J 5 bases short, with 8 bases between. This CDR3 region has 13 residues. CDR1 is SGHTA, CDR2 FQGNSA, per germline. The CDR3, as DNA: TGTGCCAGCAGCTTAGGCAGGGAAACTGAAGCTTTCTTT. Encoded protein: CASSLGRETEAFF.

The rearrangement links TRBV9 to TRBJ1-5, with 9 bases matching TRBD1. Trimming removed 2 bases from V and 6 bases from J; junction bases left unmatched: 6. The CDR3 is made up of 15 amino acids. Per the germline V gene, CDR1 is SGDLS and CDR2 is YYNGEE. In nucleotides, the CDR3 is TGTGCCAGCAGCGTCTCGGGACAGGGAAGTCAGCCCCAGCATTTT. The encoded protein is CASSVSGQGSQPQHF.

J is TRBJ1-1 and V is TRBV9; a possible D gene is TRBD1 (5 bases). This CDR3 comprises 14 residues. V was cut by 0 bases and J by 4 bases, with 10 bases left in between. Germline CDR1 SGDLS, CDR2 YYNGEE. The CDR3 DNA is TGTGCCAGCAGCGTAGGCTCAGGGCCCACTGAAGCTTTCTTT. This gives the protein CASSVGSGPTEAFF. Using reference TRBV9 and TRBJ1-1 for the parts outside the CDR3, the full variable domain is DSGVTQTPKHLITATGQRVTLRCSPRSGDLSVYWYQQSLDQGLQFLIQYYNGEERAKGNILERFSAQQFPDLHSELNLSSLELGDSALYFCASSVGSGPTEAFFGQGTRLTVV.

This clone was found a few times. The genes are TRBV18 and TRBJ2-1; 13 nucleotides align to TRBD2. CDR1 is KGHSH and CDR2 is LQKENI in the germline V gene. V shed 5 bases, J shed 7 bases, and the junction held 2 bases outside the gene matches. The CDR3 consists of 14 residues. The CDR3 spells CASSGLAGANEQFF. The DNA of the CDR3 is TGTGCCAGCTCAGGACTAGCGGGGGCTAATGAGCAGTTCTTC. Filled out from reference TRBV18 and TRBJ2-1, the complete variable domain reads NAGVMQNPRHLVRRRGQEARLRCSPMKGHSHVYWYRQLPEEGLKFMVYLQKENIIDESGMPKERFSAEFPKEGPSILRIQQVVRGDSAAYFCASSGLAGANEQFFGPGTRLTVL.

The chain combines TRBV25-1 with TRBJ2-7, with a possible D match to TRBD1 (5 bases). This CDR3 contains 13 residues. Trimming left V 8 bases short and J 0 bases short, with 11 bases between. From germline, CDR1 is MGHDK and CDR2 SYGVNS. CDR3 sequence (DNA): TGTGCCAGCCAGGGTACCAGCTCCTACGAGCAGTACTTC. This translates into CASQGTSSYEQYF.

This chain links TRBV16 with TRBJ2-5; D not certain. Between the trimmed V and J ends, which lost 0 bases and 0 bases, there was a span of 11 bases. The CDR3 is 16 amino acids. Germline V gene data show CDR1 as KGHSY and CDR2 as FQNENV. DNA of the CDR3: TGTGCCAGCAGCCAATCGGGCAGGCCTCACCAAGAGACCCAGTACTTC. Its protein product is CASSQSGRPHQETQYF.

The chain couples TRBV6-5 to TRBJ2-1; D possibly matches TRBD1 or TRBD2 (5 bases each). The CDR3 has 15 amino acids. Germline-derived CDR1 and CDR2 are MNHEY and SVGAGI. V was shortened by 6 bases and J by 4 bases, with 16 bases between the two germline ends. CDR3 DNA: TGTGCCAGCAGCCGAGACAGAGGACTTTACAATGAGCAGTTCTTC. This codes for CASSRDRGLYNEQFF.

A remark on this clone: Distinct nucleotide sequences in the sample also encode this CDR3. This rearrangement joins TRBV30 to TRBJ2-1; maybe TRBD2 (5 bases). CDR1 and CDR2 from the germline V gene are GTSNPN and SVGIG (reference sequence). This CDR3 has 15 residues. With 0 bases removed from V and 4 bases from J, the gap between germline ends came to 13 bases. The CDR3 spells CAWSVRSGSYNEQFF. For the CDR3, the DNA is TGTGCCTGGAGTGTACGGAGCGGCTCATACAATGAGCAGTTCTTC.

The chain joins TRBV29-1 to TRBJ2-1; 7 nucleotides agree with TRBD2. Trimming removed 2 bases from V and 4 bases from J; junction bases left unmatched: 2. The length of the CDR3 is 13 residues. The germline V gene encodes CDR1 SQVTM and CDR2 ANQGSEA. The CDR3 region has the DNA TGCAGCGTTGAAAGCGGGGTTTACAATGAGCAGTTCTTC. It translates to CSVESGVYNEQFF.

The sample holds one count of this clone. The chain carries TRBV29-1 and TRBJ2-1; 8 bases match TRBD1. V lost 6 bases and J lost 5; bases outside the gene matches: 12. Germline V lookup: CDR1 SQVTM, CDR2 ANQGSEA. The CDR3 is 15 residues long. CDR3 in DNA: TGCAGCGTCGCCACCGACGGGACAGGTCACAATGAGCAGTTCTTC. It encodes CSVATDGTGHNEQFF.

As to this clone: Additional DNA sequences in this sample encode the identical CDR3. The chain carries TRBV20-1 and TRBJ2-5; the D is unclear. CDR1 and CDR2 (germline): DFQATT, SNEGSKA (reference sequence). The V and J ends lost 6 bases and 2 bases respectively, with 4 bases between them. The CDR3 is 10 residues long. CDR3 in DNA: TGCAGTGCCCTTCAAGAGACCCAGTACTTC. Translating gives CSALQETQYF.

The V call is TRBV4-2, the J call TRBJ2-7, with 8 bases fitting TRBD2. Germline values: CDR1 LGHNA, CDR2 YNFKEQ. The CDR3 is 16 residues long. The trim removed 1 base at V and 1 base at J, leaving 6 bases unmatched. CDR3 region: CASSQVITSGSYEQYF. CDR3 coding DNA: TGTGCCAGCAGCCAAGTGATAACTAGCGGATCCTACGAGCAGTACTTC.

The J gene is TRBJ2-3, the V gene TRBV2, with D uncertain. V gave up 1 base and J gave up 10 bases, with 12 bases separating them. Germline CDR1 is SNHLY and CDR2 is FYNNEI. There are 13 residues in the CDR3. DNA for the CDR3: TGTGCCAGCAGTGAAGGTATTATCGTCGCGCAGTATTTT. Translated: CASSEGIIVAQYF.

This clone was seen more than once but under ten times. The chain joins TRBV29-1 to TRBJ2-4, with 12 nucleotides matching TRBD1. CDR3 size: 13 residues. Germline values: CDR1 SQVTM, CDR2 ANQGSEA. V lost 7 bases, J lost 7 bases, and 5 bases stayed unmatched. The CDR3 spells CSGGTGGTNIQYF. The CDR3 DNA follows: TGCAGCGGTGGGACAGGGGGCACGAACATTCAGTACTTC.

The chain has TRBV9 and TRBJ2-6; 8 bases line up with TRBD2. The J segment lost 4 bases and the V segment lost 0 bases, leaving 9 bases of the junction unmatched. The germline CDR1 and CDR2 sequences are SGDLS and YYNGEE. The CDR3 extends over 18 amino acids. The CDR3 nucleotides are TGTGCCAGCAGCGTAGAATCCGGGAGGGGTCCCGGGGCCAACGTCCTGACTTTC. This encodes CASSVESGRGPGANVLTF.

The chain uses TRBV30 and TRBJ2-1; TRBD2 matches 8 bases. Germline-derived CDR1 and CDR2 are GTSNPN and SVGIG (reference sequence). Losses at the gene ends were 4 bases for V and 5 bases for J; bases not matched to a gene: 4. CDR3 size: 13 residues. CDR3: CAWNGREDNEQFF. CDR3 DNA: TGTGCCTGGAACGGGAGGGAAGACAATGAGCAGTTCTTC.

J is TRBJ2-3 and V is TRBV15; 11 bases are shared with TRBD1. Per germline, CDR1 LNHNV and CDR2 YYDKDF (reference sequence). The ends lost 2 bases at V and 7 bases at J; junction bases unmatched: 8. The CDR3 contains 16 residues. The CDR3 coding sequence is TGTGCCACCAGCAGATTAGGACAGGGGGCGAGAAATACGCAGTATTTT. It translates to CATSRLGQGARNTQYF.

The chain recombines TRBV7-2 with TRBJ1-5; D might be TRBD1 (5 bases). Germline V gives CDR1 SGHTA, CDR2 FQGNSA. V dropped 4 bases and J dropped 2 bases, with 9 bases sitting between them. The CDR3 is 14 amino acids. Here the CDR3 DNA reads TGTGCCAGCAGCTCCCGGGACGGCAATCAGCCCCAGCATTTT. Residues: CASSSRDGNQPQHF.

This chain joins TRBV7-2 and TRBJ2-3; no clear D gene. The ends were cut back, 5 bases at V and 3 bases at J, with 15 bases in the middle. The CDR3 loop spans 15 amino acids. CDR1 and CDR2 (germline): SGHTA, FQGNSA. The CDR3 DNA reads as TGTGCCAGCAGCAATCCTCATCTAGGGACAGATACGCAGTATTTT. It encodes CASSNPHLGTDTQYF.

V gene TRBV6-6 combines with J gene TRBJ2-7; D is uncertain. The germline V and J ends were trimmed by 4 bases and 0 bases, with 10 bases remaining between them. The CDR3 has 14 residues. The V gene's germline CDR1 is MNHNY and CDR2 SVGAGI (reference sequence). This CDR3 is CASSFPGDSYEQYF. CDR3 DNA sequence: TGTGCCAGCAGTTTTCCCGGAGACTCCTACGAGCAGTACTTC.

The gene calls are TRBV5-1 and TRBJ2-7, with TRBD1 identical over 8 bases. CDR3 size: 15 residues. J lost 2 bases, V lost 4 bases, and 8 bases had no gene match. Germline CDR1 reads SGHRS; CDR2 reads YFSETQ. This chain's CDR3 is CASSPELDRAYEQYF. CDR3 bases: TGCGCCAGCAGCCCGGAACTGGACAGGGCCTACGAGCAGTACTTC.

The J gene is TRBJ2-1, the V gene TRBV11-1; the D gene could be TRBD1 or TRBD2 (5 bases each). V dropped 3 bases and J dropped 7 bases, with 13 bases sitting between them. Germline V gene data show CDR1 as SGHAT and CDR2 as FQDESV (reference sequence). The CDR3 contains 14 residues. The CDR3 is CASSLGDERNEQFF. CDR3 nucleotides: TGTGCCAGCAGCTTGGGGGACGAAAGGAATGAGCAGTTCTTC. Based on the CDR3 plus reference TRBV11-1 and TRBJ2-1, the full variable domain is EAEVAQSPRYKITEKSQAVAFWCDPISGHATLYWYRQILGQGPELLVQFQDESVVDDSQLPKDRFSAERLKGVDSTLKIQPAELGDSAMYLCASSLGDERNEQFFGPGTRLTVL.

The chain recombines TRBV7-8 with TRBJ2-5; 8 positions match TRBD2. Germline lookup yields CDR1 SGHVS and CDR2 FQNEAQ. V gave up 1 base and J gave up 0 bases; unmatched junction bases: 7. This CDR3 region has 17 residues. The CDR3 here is CASSLGGSGEYQETQYF. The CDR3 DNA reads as TGTGCCAGCAGCTTAGGGGGTAGCGGGGAGTACCAAGAGACCCAGTACTTC.